This is a list of T cell receptor beta chains from one sample in a study of OX40 agonist ivuxolimab in advanced cancers. Only in-frame clones appear in the TCRdb table, and some are missing; sequencing was by immunoSEQ multiplex PCR. This sample has 60,000 to 75,000 clones, with roughly 84% found just once. This specimen was CD4+ or CD8+ T cells sorted from blood, taken in a trial of the OX40 agonist ivuxolimab. All receptors come from an adult with an advanced solid tumor such as melanoma, head and neck, liver or kidney cancer. Each CDR3 is given with its conserved first and last residue. Each record gives: V gene, J gene, D gene, clone size, CDR3 DNA, CDR3 protein. A D gene is named only where the DNA matches it firmly. Rows may omit the clone size; those that give it use once, few, many or a size class.

>TRBV19|TRBJ2-2|.|.
TGTGCCAGTAGTAAGAGACCTCGGGCCGGGGAGCTGTTTTTT
CASSKRPRAGELFF
>TRBV4-1|TRBJ1-2|.|.
TGCGCCAGCAGCCCCCTCCCGGGAAATAACTATGGCTACACCTTC
CASSPLPGNNYGYTF
>TRBV5-6|TRBJ1-1|TRBD1|.
TGTGCCAGCACCTGGGACAGAACGGAAGCTTTCTTT
CASTWDRTEAFF
>TRBV2|TRBJ2-7|TRBD1|once
TGTGCCAGCAGTGACTTTGAACAGGGGTACGAGCAGTACTTC
CASSDFEQGYEQYF
>TRBV5-4|TRBJ2-4|.|.
TGTGCCAGCAGCGGGGGCCTCGGCACAAACATTCAGTACTTC
CASSGGLGTNIQYF
>TRBV15|TRBJ1-1|.|.
TGTGCCACCAGCAGAGTGGACAGTGAAGCTTTCTTT
CATSRVDSEAFF
>TRBV2|TRBJ2-5|.|.
TGTGCCACAGTTAGTCGGGGATCGGCCCAGTACTTC
CATVSRGSAQYF
>TRBV7-9|TRBJ2-3|.|.
TGTGCCAGCAGCCGCTTAGAAACTAGCACAGATACGCAGTATTTT
CASSRLETSTDTQYF
>TRBV19|TRBJ2-1|TRBD2|.
TGTGCCAGTAGGCGAGAGACTAGCGGGAGACCTGAGCAGTTCTTC
CASRRETSGRPEQFF
>TRBV25-1|TRBJ2-3|TRBD2|.
TGTGCCAGCAGTGAATCCCGGCGGGGGGGTGGAGATACGCAGTATTTT
CASSESRRGGGDTQYF
>TRBV18|TRBJ1-1|.|.
TGTGCCAGCTCACCAAGGGAGGGGCGCGACACTGAAGCTTTCTTT
CASSPREGRDTEAFF
>TRBV27|TRBJ2-1|TRBD2|.
TGTGCCAGCAGTTTTTTACGGGAGGGCCCTTGGTTCTTC
CASSFLREGPWFF
>TRBV14|TRBJ1-6|.|.
TGTGCCAGCAGCCAAACAGAGTTTTTTAGTTCCTATAATTCACCCCTCCACTTT
CASSQTEFFSSYNSPLHF
>TRBV28|TRBJ1-2|TRBD1|.
TGTGCCAGCAGCTCGGGACAGGCTAGAGGCTACACCTTC
CASSSGQARGYTF
>TRBV6-1|TRBJ1-2|TRBD1|.
TGTGCCAGCAGTCCGGAGGGGGCGACTCCCCCGGGCTACACCTTC
CASSPEGATPPGYTF
>TRBV7-8|TRBJ1-1|.|.
TGTGCCAGCAGCTTAGGACGTACCCAAAAGAAGAACACTGAAGCTTTCTTT
CASSLGRTQKKNTEAFF
>TRBV7-2|TRBJ2-5|TRBD2|.
TGTGCCAGCAGCCTTAGCGGGGGGGCCTGGGAGACCCAGTACTTC
CASSLSGGAWETQYF
>TRBV2|TRBJ1-1|.|few
TGTGCCAGCAGTGAAACTGGGGGTAACACTGAAGCTTTCTTT
CASSETGGNTEAFF
>TRBV5-1|TRBJ1-2|TRBD1|once
TGCGCCAGCAGCAGGGACAGCTCTAACTATGGCTACACCTTC
CASSRDSSNYGYTF
>TRBV11-2|TRBJ2-3|.|.
TGTGCCAGCAGCTCATTTTACGGACTACAGTATTTT
CASSSFYGLQYF
>TRBV30|TRBJ1-3|.|few
TGTGCCTGTCAGGCGGGGGGATTTGGAAACACCATATATTTT
CACQAGGFGNTIYF
>TRBV28|TRBJ1-2|TRBD1|.
TGTGCCTGGCTGGAGGGTGGCCTAGGACAGGGGGGTTATTATGGCTACACCTTC
CAWLEGGLGQGGYYGYTF
>TRBV7-6|TRBJ2-2|TRBD1|.
TGTGCCAGCAGCCGACCTGGACAGGGCGGCGGGGAGCTGTTTTTT
CASSRPGQGGGELFF
>TRBV7-8|TRBJ2-1|TRBD2|.
TGTGCCAGCAGCTTAGAGACTAGCGGTTACAATGAGCAGTTCTTC
CASSLETSGYNEQFF